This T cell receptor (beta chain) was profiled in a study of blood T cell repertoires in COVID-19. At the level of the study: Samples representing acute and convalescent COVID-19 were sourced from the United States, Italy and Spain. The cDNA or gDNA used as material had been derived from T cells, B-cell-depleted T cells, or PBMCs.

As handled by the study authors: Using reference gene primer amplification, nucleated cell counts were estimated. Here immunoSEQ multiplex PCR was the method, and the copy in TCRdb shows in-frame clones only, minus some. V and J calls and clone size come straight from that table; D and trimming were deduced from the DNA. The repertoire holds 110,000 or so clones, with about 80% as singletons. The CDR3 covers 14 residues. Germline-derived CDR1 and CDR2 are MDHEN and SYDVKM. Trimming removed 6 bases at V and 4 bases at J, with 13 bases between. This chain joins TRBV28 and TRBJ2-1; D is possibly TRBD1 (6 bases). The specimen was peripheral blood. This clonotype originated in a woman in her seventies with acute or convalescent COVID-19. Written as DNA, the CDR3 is TGTGCCAGCAGGCAATCCGGGACATACAATGAGCAGTTCTTC. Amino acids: CASRQSGTYNEQFF.